Reported below is one T cell receptor (beta chain). What it binds is not known. This entry is derived from a study of cytomegalovirus exposure and HLA in healthy donors. Study-level points and caveats: Accurate prediction of HLA-A and HLA-B alleles (for most subjects) was reportedly achieved from TCR beta sequences. In an earlier analysis, in around 590 donors, most V segments appeared productive either ~90% or ~30% of the time.

PCR primers comprised 60 Vbeta and 13 Jbeta primers. Some clones are missing from TCRdb's copy, which holds only in-frame ones; the method was immunoSEQ multiplex PCR. This repertoire includes 80,000 to 95,000 clones. CDR3 size: 12 residues. Germline V gene lookup returns CDR1 KGHSH and CDR2 LQKENI. The V and J ends lost 6 bases and 2 bases respectively, with 7 bases between them. The clonotype comes from a man aged 50 to 59 in good health and CMV-seropositive. Sequenced: PBMCs. This rearrangement joins TRBV18 to TRBJ2-5; weak D call: TRBD2 (5 bases). This chain's CDR3 is CASSEDQETQYF. As DNA, the CDR3 is TGTGCCAGCTCGGAGGATCAAGAGACCCAGTACTTC.